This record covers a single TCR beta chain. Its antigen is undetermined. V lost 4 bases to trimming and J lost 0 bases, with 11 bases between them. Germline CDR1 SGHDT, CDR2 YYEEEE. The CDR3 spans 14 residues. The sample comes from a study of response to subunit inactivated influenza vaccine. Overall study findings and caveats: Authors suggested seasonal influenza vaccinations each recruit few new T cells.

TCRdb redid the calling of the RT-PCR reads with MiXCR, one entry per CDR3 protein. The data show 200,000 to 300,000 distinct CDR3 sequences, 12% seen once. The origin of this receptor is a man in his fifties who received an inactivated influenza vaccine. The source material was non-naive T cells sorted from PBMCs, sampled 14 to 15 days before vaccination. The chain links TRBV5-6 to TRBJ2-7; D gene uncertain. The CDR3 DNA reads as TGTGCCAGCAGCATGATGGCGGTCTCCTACGAGCAGTACTTC. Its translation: CASSMMAVSYEQYF.